The 6 T cell receptor beta chains presented below share a single source sample, sequenced in a study of CD8 T cells in Susac syndrome. Random hexamers were used to reverse transcribe the RNA input (roughly 0.5 to 1 ug). TCRdb recomputed calls from the immunoSEQ multiplex PCR reads with MiXCR, one row per CDR3 protein. The data contain 100,000 to 150,000 distinct CDR3 sequences, roughly 94% of them singletons. Sequenced input: CD8+ T cells from PBMCs. The receptor source for this set is a human donor with Susac syndrome.

CDR3 protein: CASSFSLWQPQHF. In nucleotides, the CDR3 is TGTGCCAGCAGTTTCTCCCTTTGGCAGCCCCAGCATTTT. The rearrangement joins TRBV12-3 or TRBV12-4 to TRBJ1-5; D ambiguous. The CDR3 is 13 residues long. With 3 bases removed from V and 7 bases from J, the gap between germline ends came to 10 bases.

The V and J genes are TRBV4-1 and TRBJ2-3; D may match TRBD1 or TRBD2 (6 bases each). The CDR3 contains 16 residues. V lost 1 base, J lost 2 bases, and 13 bases lay in between. Germline V gene data show CDR1 as MGHRA and CDR2 as YSYEKL. For the CDR3, the DNA is TGCGCCAGCAGCCAAGGGGATGGGGGGCCCACAGATACGCAGTATTTT. Its protein is CASSQGDGGPTDTQYF.

V gene TRBV5-6 combines with J gene TRBJ1-1, with TRBD1 identical over 9 bases. V dropped 0 bases and J dropped 6; count of bases not matched to a gene: 3. This CDR3 has 14 residues. Germline-derived CDR1 and CDR2 are SGHDT and YYEEEE. The CDR3 region is CASSLGTGEAEAFF. As DNA, the CDR3 is TGTGCCAGCAGCTTGGGGACAGGGGAGGCTGAAGCTTTCTTT.

This chain uses TRBV5-4 with TRBJ1-2; D is unresolved. V lost 0 bases, J lost 4 bases, and 19 bases lay in between. The CDR3 extends over 17 amino acids. CDR1 is SGHNT and CDR2 is YYREEE in the germline V gene (reference sequence). In DNA, the CDR3 is TGTGCCAGCAGCTTGGCCTACCTTTCAGTCCCGATCTATGGCTACACCTTC. It codes for CASSLAYLSVPIYGYTF.

This clonotype was found once. V usage is TRBV25-1 and J usage is TRBJ2-1, with D possibly TRBD1 on 5 matching bases. CDR1 is MGHDK, CDR2 SYGVNS, per germline. The CDR3 runs 12 residues. The CDR3 is CIVLDKYNEQFF. The CDR3 coding sequence is TGTATCGTACTGGACAAATACAATGAGCAGTTCTTC.

The chain carries TRBV29-1 and TRBJ1-4, with D possibly matching TRBD1 (5 bases). V lost 6 bases, J lost 4 bases, and 12 bases lay in between. Germline V gene lookup returns CDR1 SQVTM and CDR2 ANQGSEA. The CDR3 loop spans 13 amino acids. CDR3 bases: TGCAGCGTCGTCGGGGCAGATAATGAAAAACTGTTTTTT. Amino acid sequence: CSVVGADNEKLFF.